The 3 T cell receptor beta chains reported below all come from one sample, sequenced in a study of blood T cells in healthy people across ages. A J-beta primer mix and a sample-barcoded 5' primer were used in a second PCR of about 6 to 12 cycles. TCRdb recomputed calls from the 5' RACE reads with MiXCR, one row per CDR3 protein. The profile shows around 700,000 distinct CDR3 sequences, just under 25% of them singletons. The same data also contributed to another study, on T cells of mothers and their children.

Material for sequencing was blood. Receptors were obtained from a boy aged 10-17 years in good health.

In this sample, this clonotype turned up a few times. The chain joins TRBV27 to TRBJ1-6; D is unresolved. Germline V lookup: CDR1 MNHEY, CDR2 SMNVEV (reference sequence). The CDR3 has 14 amino acids. Between the trimmed V and J ends, which lost 2 bases and 9 bases, there was a span of 11 bases. CDR3: CASSLEGRTSPLHF. The CDR3 region has the DNA TGTGCCAGCAGTTTAGAAGGGCGCACTTCACCCCTCCACTTT.

This clonotype has just a few counts. This chain joins TRBV29-1 and TRBJ2-5; TRBD2 matches at 16 bases. V was clipped by 5 bases and J by 5 bases; unmatched bases: 14. This CDR3 spans 18 amino acids. Germline CDR1 and CDR2: SQVTM and ANQGSEA. The CDR3 DNA reads as TGCAGCGTTCGATTACCGGGACTAGCGGGAGGGCCGGCGGAGACCCAGTACTTC. This gives the protein CSVRLPGLAGGPAETQYF.

V usage is TRBV2 and J usage is TRBJ1-2; D is unclear. V lost 7 bases and J lost 7, with 19 bases in between. This CDR3 spans 14 amino acids. Germline values: CDR1 SNHLY, CDR2 FYNNEI. The CDR3 region has the DNA TGTGCCAGCACCGAGGGTCGACAAGGTGGTGGCTACACCTTC. It specifies CASTEGRQGGGYTF.